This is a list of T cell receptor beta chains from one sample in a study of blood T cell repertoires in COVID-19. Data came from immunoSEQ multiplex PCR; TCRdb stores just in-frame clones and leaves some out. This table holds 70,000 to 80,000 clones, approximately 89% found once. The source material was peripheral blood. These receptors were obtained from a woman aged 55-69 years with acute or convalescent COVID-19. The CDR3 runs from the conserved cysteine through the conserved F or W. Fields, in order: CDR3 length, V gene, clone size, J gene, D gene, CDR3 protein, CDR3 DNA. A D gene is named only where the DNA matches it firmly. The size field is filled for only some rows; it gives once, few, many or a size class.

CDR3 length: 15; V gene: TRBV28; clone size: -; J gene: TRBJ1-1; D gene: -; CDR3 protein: CASSLSGQWVPEAFF; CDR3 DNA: TGTGCCAGCAGTTTATCAGGACAATGGGTACCTGAAGCTTTCTTT
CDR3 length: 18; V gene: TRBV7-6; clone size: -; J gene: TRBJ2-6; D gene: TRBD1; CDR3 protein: CASSPRQGFSSGANVLTF; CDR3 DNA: TGTGCCAGCAGCCCCCGACAGGGGTTTAGCTCTGGGGCCAACGTCCTGACTTTC
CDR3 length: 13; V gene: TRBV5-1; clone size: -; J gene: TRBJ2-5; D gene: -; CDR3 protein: CASSIGGQETQYF; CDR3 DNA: TGCGCCAGCAGCATAGGGGGACAAGAGACCCAGTACTTC
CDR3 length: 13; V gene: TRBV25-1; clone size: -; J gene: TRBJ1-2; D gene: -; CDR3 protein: CASSESGDYGYTF; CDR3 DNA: TGTGCCAGCAGTGAATCAGGGGACTATGGCTACACCTTC
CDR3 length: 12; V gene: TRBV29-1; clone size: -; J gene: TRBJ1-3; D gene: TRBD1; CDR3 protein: CSGRTGGNTIYF; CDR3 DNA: TGCAGCGGAAGGACAGGGGGAAACACCATATATTTT
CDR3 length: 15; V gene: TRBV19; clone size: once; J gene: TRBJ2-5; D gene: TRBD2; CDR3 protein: CASSRGAGVQETQYF; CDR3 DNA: TGTGCCAGTAGTCGTGGGGCGGGGGTCCAAGAGACCCAGTACTTC
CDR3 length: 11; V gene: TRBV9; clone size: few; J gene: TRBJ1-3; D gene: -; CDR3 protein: CASSVADTIYF; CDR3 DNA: TGTGCCAGCAGCGTAGCGGACACCATATATTTT
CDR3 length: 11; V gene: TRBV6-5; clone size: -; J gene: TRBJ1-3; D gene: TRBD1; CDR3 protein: CASSQGASIYF; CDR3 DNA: TGTGCCAGCAGCCAGGGGGCCAGCATATATTTT
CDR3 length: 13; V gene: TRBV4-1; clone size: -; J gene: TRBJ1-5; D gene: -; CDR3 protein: CASSQDPGQPQHF; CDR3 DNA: TGCGCCAGCAGCCAAGATCCGGGTCAGCCCCAGCATTTT
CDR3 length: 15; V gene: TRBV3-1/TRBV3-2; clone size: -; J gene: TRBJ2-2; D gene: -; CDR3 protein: CASSQRGITSGELFF; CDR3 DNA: TGTGCCAGCAGCCAACGGGGGATAACCTCCGGGGAGCTGTTTTTT
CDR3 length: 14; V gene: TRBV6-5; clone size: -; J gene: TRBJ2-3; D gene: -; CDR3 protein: CASRPPVGTDTQYF; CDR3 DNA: TGTGCCAGCAGACCTCCCGTAGGCACAGATACGCAGTATTTT
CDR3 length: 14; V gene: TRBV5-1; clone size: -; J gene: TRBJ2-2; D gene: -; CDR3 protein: CASSSRGYTGELFF; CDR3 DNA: TGCGCCAGCAGCTCTAGGGGTTACACCGGGGAGCTGTTTTTT
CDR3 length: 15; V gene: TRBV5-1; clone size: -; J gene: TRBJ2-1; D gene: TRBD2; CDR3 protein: CASREGLGIYNEQFF; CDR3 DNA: TGCGCCAGCAGGGAGGGACTAGGTATCTACAATGAGCAGTTCTTC
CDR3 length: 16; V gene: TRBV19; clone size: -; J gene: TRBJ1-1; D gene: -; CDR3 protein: CASHPGGAGGDTEAFF; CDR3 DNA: TGTGCCAGTCATCCAGGTGGGGCTGGCGGGGATACTGAAGCTTTCTTT
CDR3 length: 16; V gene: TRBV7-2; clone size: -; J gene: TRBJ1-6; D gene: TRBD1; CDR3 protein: CASSSSARGTGSPLHF; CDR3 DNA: TGTGCCAGCAGCTCCTCCGCCCGGGGGACAGGATCACCCCTCCACTTT
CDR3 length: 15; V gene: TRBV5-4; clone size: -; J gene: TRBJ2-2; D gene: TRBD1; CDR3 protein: CASSSGQVRTGELFF; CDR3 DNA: TGTGCCAGCAGCTCGGGACAGGTTCGAACCGGGGAGCTGTTTTTT
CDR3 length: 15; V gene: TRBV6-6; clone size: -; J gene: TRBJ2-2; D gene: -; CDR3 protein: CASSYGETTTGELFF; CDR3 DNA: TGTGCCAGCAGTTACGGGGAGACAACCACCGGGGAGCTGTTTTTT
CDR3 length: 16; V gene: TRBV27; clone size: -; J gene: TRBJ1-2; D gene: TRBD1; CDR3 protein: CASSRGQGAAVYGYTF; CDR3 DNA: TGTGCCAGCAGCCGAGGACAGGGGGCGGCTGTTTATGGCTACACCTTC
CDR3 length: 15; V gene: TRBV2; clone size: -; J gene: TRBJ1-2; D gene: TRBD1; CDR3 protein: CASSHRTGLIYGYTF; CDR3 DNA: TGTGCCAGCAGTCATCGGACAGGGCTGATTTATGGCTACACCTTC
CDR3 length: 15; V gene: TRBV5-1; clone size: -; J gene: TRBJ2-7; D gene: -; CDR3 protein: CASSYGATVSYEQYF; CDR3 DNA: TGCGCCAGCAGCTATGGAGCCACCGTTTCCTACGAGCAGTACTTC
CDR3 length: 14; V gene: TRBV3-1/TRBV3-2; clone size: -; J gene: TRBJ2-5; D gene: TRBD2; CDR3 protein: CASSQSQGGETQYF; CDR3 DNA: TGTGCCAGCAGCCAAAGCCAGGGAGGGGAGACCCAGTACTTC
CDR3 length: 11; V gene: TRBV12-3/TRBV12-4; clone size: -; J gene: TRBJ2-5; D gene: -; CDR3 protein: CASSYGETQYF; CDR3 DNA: TGTGCCAGCAGTTACGGAGAGACCCAGTACTTC
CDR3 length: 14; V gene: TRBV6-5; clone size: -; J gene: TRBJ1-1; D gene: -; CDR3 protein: CASSYRRWETEAFF; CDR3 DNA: TGTGCCAGCAGCTACAGGAGGTGGGAGACTGAAGCTTTCTTT
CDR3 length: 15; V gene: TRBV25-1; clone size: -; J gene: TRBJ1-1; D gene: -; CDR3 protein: CASSESRGLDTEAFF; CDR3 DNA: TGTGCCAGCAGTGAATCAAGAGGGTTGGACACTGAAGCTTTCTTT
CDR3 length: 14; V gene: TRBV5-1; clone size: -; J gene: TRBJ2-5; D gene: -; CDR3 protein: CASFREGGRETQYF; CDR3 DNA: TGCGCCAGCTTCCGAGAGGGGGGGCGTGAGACCCAGTACTTC
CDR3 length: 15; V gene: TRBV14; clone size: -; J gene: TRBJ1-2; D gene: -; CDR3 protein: CASSQENRPSYGYTF; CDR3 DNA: TGTGCCAGCAGCCAAGAAAACAGGCCGTCCTATGGCTACACCTTC
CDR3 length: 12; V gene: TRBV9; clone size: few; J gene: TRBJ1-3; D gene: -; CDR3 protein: CASSQSPHTIYF; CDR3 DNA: TGTGCCAGCAGCCAAAGCCCCCACACCATATATTTT
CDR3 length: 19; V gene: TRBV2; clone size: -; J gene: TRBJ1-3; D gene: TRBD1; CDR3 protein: CASSDPEDDRGSAGNTIYF; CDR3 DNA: TGTGCCAGCAGTGACCCCGAAGATGACAGGGGATCGGCTGGAAACACCATATATTTT
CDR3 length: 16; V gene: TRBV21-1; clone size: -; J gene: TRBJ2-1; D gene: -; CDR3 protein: CASSKVGTGTYNEQFF; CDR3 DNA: -
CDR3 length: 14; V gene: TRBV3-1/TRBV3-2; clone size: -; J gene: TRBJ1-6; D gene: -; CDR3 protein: CASSQESRNSPLHF; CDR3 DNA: TGTGCCAGCAGCCAAGAATCTAGGAATTCACCCCTCCACTTT
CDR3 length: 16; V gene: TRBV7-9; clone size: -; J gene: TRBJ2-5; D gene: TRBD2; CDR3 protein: CASSLVLAGGQETQYF; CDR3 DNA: TGTGCCAGCAGCTTAGTACTAGCGGGGGGACAAGAGACCCAGTACTTC
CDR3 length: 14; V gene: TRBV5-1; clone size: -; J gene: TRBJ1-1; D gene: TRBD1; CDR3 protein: CASSSGQGATEAFF; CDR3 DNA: TGCGCCAGCAGCTCGGGACAGGGAGCCACTGAAGCTTTCTTT
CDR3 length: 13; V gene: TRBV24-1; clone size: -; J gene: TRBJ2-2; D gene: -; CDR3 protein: CAVIKSDTGELFF; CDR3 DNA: TGTGCCGTAATCAAGTCGGACACCGGGGAGCTGTTTTTT
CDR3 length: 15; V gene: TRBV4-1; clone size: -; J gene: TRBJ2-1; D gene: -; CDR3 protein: CASSQDRQVYNEQFF; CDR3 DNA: TGCGCCAGCAGCCAAGATCGACAGGTCTACAATGAGCAGTTCTTC
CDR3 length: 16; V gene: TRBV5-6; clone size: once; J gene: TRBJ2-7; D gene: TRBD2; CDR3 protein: CASSAGLAGGLYEQYF; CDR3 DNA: TGTGCCAGCAGCGCTGGACTAGCGGGGGGGCTCTACGAGCAGTACTTC
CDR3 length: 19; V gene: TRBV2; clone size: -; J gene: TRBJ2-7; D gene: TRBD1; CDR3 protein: CASSEALQTWTGGTYEQYF; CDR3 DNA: TGTGCCAGCAGTGAAGCGCTTCAGACTTGGACAGGGGGCACCTACGAGCAGTACTTC
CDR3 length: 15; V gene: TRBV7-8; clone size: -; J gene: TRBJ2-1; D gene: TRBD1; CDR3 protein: CASSSGQGFYNEQFF; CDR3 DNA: TGTGCCAGCAGCTCCGGACAGGGGTTCTACAATGAGCAGTTCTTC
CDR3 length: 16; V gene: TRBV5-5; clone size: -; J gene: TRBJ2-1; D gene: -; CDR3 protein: CASSSDSGSSYNEQFF; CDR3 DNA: TGTGCCAGCAGCTCCGATTCGGGGAGCTCCTACAATGAGCAGTTCTTC
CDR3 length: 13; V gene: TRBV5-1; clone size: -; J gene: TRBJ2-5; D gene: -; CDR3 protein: CASSLVAEETQYF; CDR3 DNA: TGCGCCAGCAGCTTGGTAGCAGAAGAGACCCAGTACTTC
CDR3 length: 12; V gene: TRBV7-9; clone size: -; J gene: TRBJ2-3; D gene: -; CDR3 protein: CASSLRADTQYF; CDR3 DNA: TGTGCCAGCAGCTTAAGAGCAGATACGCAGTATTTT
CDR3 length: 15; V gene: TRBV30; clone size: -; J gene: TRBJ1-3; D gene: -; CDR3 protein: CAWSVIGVAGNTIYF; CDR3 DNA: TGTGCCTGGAGTGTAATCGGGGTAGCGGGAAACACCATATATTTT
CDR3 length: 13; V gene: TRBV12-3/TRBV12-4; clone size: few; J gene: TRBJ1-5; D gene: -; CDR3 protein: CASTTALLLPQHF; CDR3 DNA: TGTGCCAGCACCACCGCCCTACTTCTCCCCCAGCATTTT
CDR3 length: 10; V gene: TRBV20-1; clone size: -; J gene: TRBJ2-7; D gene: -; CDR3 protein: CSAGPYEQYF; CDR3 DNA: TGCAGTGCTGGCCCATACGAGCAGTACTTC
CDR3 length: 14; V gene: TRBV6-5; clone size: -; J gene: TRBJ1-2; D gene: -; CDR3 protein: CASSYDRFPYGYTF; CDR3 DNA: TGTGCCAGCAGTTACGACAGGTTTCCTTATGGCTACACCTTC
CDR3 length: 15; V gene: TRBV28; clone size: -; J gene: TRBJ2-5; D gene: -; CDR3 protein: CASSWAKDSQETQYF; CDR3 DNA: TGTGCCAGCAGTTGGGCCAAGGACAGTCAAGAGACCCAGTACTTC
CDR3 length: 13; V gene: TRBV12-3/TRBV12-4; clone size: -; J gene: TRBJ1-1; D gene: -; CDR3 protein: CASFFGRGTEAFF; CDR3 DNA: TGTGCCAGCTTCTTCGGAAGGGGGACTGAAGCTTTCTTT
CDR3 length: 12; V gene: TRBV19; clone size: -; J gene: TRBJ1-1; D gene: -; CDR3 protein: CASSIEGGSAFF; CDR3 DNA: TGTGCCAGTAGTATAGAGGGGGGTTCCGCTTTCTTT
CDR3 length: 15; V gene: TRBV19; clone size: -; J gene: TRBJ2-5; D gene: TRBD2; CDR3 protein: CASSNHPRGGETQYF; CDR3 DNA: TGTGCCAGTAGTAACCATCCCCGGGGGGGAGAGACCCAGTACTTC
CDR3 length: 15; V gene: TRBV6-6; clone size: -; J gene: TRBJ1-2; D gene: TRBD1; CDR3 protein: CASSTTGESNYGYTF; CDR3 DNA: TGTGCCAGCAGTACAACAGGGGAGAGTAACTATGGCTACACCTTC
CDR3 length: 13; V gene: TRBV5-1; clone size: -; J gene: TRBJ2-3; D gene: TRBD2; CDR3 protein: CASSFSGDSTQYF; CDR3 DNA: TGCGCCAGCAGCTTTAGCGGGGATTCCACGCAGTATTTT
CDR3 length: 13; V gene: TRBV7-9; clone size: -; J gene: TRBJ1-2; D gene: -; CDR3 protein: CASRADRLYGYTF; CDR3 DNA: TGTGCCAGCAGGGCGGACAGACTCTATGGCTACACCTTC
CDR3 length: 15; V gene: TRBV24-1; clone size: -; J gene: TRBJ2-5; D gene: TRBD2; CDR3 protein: CATSIWLAGQETQYF; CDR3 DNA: TGTGCCACCAGTATTTGGCTAGCGGGGCAAGAGACCCAGTACTTC
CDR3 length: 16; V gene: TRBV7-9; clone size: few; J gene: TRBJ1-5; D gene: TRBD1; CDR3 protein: CASSFYGGQGGQPQHF; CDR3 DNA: TGTGCCAGCAGCTTCTACGGCGGGCAGGGGGGTCAGCCCCAGCATTTT
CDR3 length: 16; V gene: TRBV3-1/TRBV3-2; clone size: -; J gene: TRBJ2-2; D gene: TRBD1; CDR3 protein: CASSHPGQGVTGELFF; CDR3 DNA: TGTGCCAGCAGCCACCCGGGACAGGGAGTCACCGGGGAGCTGTTTTTT